Following are 30 T cell receptor beta chains from one sample sequenced in a study of cytomegalovirus exposure and HLA in healthy donors (dated 2017 in TCRdb). Library creation used the immunoSEQ multiplex PCR assay. For the multiplex PCR, a mixture combining 60 forward primers for TCR Vbeta segments and 13 reverse primers for TCR Jbeta segments was used. TCRdb re-hosts the immuneACCESS table, in-frame sequences only. Its copies lack some clones; in the studies checked, an unresolved V gene accounts for under half of them, and the cause for the rest is not known. This sample is represented by roughly 120,000 clones; around 70% of them were singletons. The ten largest clones capture 1.6% of the sample. Specimen: PBMCs. The origin of the receptors is a man aged 25 to 45 in good health and CMV-seropositive.

This clone appeared a few times. The rearrangement links TRBV4-2 to TRBJ1-1; no definite D call. The CDR3 extends over 13 amino acids. Germline V gives CDR1 LGHNA, CDR2 YNFKEQ. V dropped 0 bases and J dropped 5 bases, with 7 bases sitting between them. CDR3 residues: CASSQEVRTEAFF. DNA of the CDR3: TGTGCCAGCAGCCAAGAAGTTAGAACTGAAGCTTTCTTT.

V usage is TRBV18 and J usage is TRBJ1-1, with D tentatively TRBD1 (5 bases). The germline gives CDR1 KGHSH, CDR2 LQKENI. The CDR3 is 14 residues long. Trimming stripped 2 bases from V and 4 bases from J, with 11 bases between. CDR3: CASSPSREFTEAFF. The DNA of the CDR3 is TGTGCCAGCTCACCAAGCAGGGAATTCACTGAAGCTTTCTTT.

This clone has only a few counts. The chain recombines TRBV6-6 with TRBJ2-2; 9 nucleotides align to TRBD2. The CDR3 has 16 residues. From germline, CDR1 is MNHNY and CDR2 SVGAGI (reference sequence). Trimming removed 2 bases from V and 4 bases from J; junction bases left unmatched: 5. CDR3: CASSYPGTSSTGELFF. Here the CDR3 DNA reads TGTGCCAGCAGTTACCCCGGGACTAGCAGCACCGGGGAGCTGTTTTTT.

This rearrangement joins TRBV18 to TRBJ2-1; D perhaps matches TRBD1 (5 bases). From germline, CDR1 is KGHSH and CDR2 LQKENI. Trimming stripped 1 base from V and 2 bases from J, with 12 bases between. This CDR3 spans 16 amino acids. The CDR3 nucleotides are TGTGCCAGCTCACCACGGGTGGGGCCCACCTACAATGAGCAGTTCTTC. Protein sequence: CASSPRVGPTYNEQFF.

This sequence joins TRBV2 and TRBJ1-3; 7 bases align to TRBD1. V lost 4 bases and J lost 4; bases outside the gene matches: 7. The CDR3 consists of 15 residues. Germline-derived CDR1 and CDR2 are SNHLY and FYNNEI. CDR3 residues: CASSGHRGSGNTIYF. The CDR3 bases are TGTGCCAGCAGTGGGCACAGGGGATCAGGAAACACCATATATTTT.

This clone was recorded a few times. The genes are TRBV5-1 and TRBJ1-1; 7 bases map to TRBD1. Looked up from germline, CDR1 is SGHRS and CDR2 is YFSETQ. Unmatched junction bases numbered 11, after V lost 4 bases and J lost 2 bases. The CDR3 loop spans 16 amino acids. The CDR3 DNA is TGCGCCAGCAGCCCTGGAGGTGGGACAGCCAACACTGAAGCTTTCTTT. Residues: CASSPGGGTANTEAFF.

This chain uses TRBV5-1 with TRBJ1-1, with D possibly matching TRBD1 (5 bases). This CDR3 is 14 amino acids long. The germline gives CDR1 SGHRS, CDR2 YFSETQ. V was shortened by 4 bases and J by 0 bases, with 10 bases between the two germline ends. CDR3: CASSRQQVNTEAFF. DNA of the CDR3: TGCGCCAGCAGCAGACAACAGGTGAACACTGAAGCTTTCTTT. Full variable domain (rest looked up from reference TRBV5-1 and TRBJ1-1): KAGVTQTPRYLIKTRGQQVTLSCSPISGHRSVSWYQQTPGQGLQFLFEYFSETQRNKGNFPGRFSGRQFSNSRSEMNVSTLELGDSALYLCASSRQQVNTEAFFGQGTRLTVV.

The V and J genes are TRBV21-1 and TRBJ2-5; the table's D call, TRBD1, was not checked against the DNA. TRBV21-1 has pseudogene status. This CDR3 comprises 14 residues. CDR3 coding DNA: TGTGCCAGCAGCAAAAGACAGGGCTCGAAGACCCAGTACTTC. It is translated as CASSKRQGSKTQYF.

This chain connects TRBV9 to TRBJ2-1; 14 positions agree with TRBD2. CDR3 length: 18 residues. Germline V gene data show CDR1 as SGDLS and CDR2 as YYNGEE. V was clipped by 4 bases and J by 1 base; unmatched bases: 7. CDR3 nucleotides: TGTGCCAGCAGCCCCGCCGGGACTAGCGGGAGATCCTACAATGAGCAGTTCTTC. As protein: CASSPAGTSGRSYNEQFF.

The V and J genes are TRBV25-1 and TRBJ2-7; D possibly corresponds to TRBD2 (6 bases). Trimming took off 1 base at V and 4 bases at J, with 17 bases between the two ends. This CDR3 comprises 16 residues. Looked up from germline, CDR1 is MGHDK and CDR2 is SYGVNS. In nucleotides, the CDR3 is TGTGCCAGCAGTGAATCCGGGAGAGGGATGGGGTACGAGCAGTACTTC. Translated: CASSESGRGMGYEQYF.

This chain links TRBV5-1 with TRBJ1-2; D is perhaps TRBD1 (6 bases). This CDR3 has 17 amino acids. V was shortened by 0 bases and J by 1 base, with 16 bases between the two germline ends. The germline gives CDR1 SGHRS, CDR2 YFSETQ. The CDR3 DNA reads as TGCGCCAGCAGCTTGGGCCCAAGGACAGAAAATAACTATGGCTACACCTTC. It yields the protein CASSLGPRTENNYGYTF.

The rearrangement uses TRBV12-1 and TRBJ1-2; TRBD1, the D gene given by the table, was not confirmed from the DNA. TRBV12-1 is flagged as a pseudogene. The CDR3 sequence is 18 residues long. The CDR3 spells CASSFDTLVAGVNYGYTF. The CDR3 nucleotides read TGTGCCAGCAGCTTTGATACTTTGGTTGCAGGGGTTAACTATGGCTACACCTTC.

This rearrangement joins TRBV19 to TRBJ2-2, with 8 bases aligning to TRBD2. The CDR3 loop spans 15 amino acids. With 7 bases clipped from V and 7 bases from J, the junction kept 11 bases outside the gene matches. Germline assignment: CDR1 LNHDA and CDR2 SQIVND (reference sequence). DNA for the CDR3: TGTGCCAGTATCAGCAGAGCGGGAGAGGTCGGGGAGCTGTTTTTT. Translating gives CASISRAGEVGELFF.

In this sample, this clone turned up a few times. The same CDR3 also results from other DNA sequences found in this sample. The rearrangement links TRBV5-6 to TRBJ1-2, with 10 bases lining up with TRBD1. This CDR3 has 15 amino acids. Germline lookup yields CDR1 SGHDT and CDR2 YYEEEE. Germline trimming cut 0 bases from V and 5 bases from J; bases unmatched to any gene: 4. CDR3 residues: CASSLGDRGLYGYTF. In nucleotides, the CDR3 is TGTGCCAGCAGCTTGGGGGACAGGGGTTTATATGGCTACACCTTC.

V and J are TRBV28 and TRBJ2-1; weak D call: TRBD1 (5 bases). The CDR3 sequence is 15 residues long. The germline CDR1 and CDR2 sequences are MDHEN and SYDVKM. The V gene lost 5 bases and the J gene lost 4 bases, with 15 bases spanning the gap. CDR3 nucleotide sequence: TGTGCCAGCAGTCCTTCCCGACAGATTTACAATGAGCAGTTCTTC. This translates into CASSPSRQIYNEQFF.

The table lists this clone with a count of one. Germline is not matched at one junction end, which may reflect a read error. The rearrangement links TRBV7-9 to TRBJ2-2; TRBD1 might be the D (5 bases). There are 17 residues in the CDR3. CDR1 and CDR2 (germline): SEHNR, FQNEAQ (reference sequence). The CDR3 region is CSSSLSLVDIYTGELFF. The DNA of the CDR3 is TGTTCCAGCAGCTTAAGTCTAGTGGACATTTACACCGGGGAGCTGTTTTTT.

This clone turned up a few times. The chain is built from TRBV30 and TRBJ1-3; the D is unclear. Trimming shortened V by 0 bases and J by 5 bases, and 5 bases separated the two germline ends. The CDR3 is 12 residues long. Per the germline V gene, CDR1 is GTSNPN and CDR2 is SVGIG (reference sequence). CDR3 residues: CAWSVPRNTIYF. CDR3 coding DNA: TGTGCCTGGAGTGTACCTAGAAACACCATATATTTT.

J is TRBJ2-1 and V is TRBV5-1; 9 positions agree with TRBD2. V shed 0 bases and J 9 bases; nucleotides not matched to a gene: 10. CDR3 size: 16 residues. Germline lookup yields CDR1 SGHRS and CDR2 YFSETQ. The CDR3 is CASSLVGGDSGSEQFF. The CDR3 DNA is TGCGCCAGCAGCTTGGTCGGGGGGGATAGCGGGAGTGAGCAGTTCTTC. Full variable domain (remainder filled in from reference TRBV5-1 and TRBJ2-1): KAGVTQTPRYLIKTRGQQVTLSCSPISGHRSVSWYQQTPGQGLQFLFEYFSETQRNKGNFPGRFSGRQFSNSRSEMNVSTLELGDSALYLCASSLVGGDSGSEQFFGPGTRLTVL.

This clone was seen more than once but under ten times. The rearrangement uses TRBV27 and TRBJ2-7; possible D gene TRBD2, 5 bases. This CDR3 spans 14 amino acids. Germline CDR1 is MNHEY and CDR2 is SMNVEV (reference sequence). V gave up 6 bases and J gave up 6 bases, with 18 bases separating them. The CDR3 DNA sequence: TGTGCCAGCAGAGCCGGACTCCTTTCCCCCGAGCAGTACTTC. As protein: CASRAGLLSPEQYF.

This clone was counted a few times. This chain uses TRBV7-8 with TRBJ2-5; 7 bases align to TRBD1. Germline values: CDR1 SGHVS, CDR2 FQNEAQ. The CDR3 extends over 15 amino acids. Unmatched junction bases numbered 11, after V lost 5 bases and J lost 5 bases. The CDR3 region has the DNA TGTGCCAGCAGCACCCCGTACAGGGGTACGGAGACCCAGTACTTC. It specifies CASSTPYRGTETQYF.

This clone was detected a few times. The J gene is TRBJ1-1, the V gene TRBV2; the D gene is possibly TRBD1 (5 bases). The CDR3 spans 13 residues. The V gene lost 7 bases and the J gene lost 3 bases, with 12 bases spanning the gap. Germline V gives CDR1 SNHLY, CDR2 FYNNEI. The CDR3 DNA sequence: TGTGCCAGCACGGGGGAACAATACACTGAAGCTTTCTTT. It translates to CASTGEQYTEAFF. Drawing the rest from reference TRBV2 and TRBJ1-1, the complete variable domain is EPEVTQTPSHQVTQMGQEVILRCVPISNHLYFYWYRQILGQKVEFLVSFYNNEISEKSEIFDDQFSVERPDGSNFTLKIRSTKLEDSAMYFCASTGEQYTEAFFGQGTRLTVV.

A few counts support this clone. The chain has TRBV7-9 and TRBJ1-2; 12 bases map to TRBD1. Germline V gene sequence: CDR1 SEHNR, CDR2 FQNEAQ (reference sequence). The junction had 14 bases not matched to a gene; V was cut back by 6 bases and J by 6 bases. The CDR3 totals 17 residues. In DNA form, the CDR3 reads TGTGCCAGCAGTTTTGGGACAGGGGGCAGAAAGATGGATGGCTACACCTTC. Amino acid sequence: CASSFGTGGRKMDGYTF.

Worth noting for this clone: Germline is not matched at one junction end, which may reflect a read error. The V gene is TRBV7-9, the J gene TRBJ1-1; a weak D match, TRBD1 (5 bases). The V gene's germline CDR1 is SEHNR and CDR2 FQNEAQ (reference sequence). CDR3 length: 11 amino acids. This chain's CDR3 is CSSSLVDTAFF. The CDR3 DNA reads as TGTTCCAGCAGCTTAGTGGACACAGCTTTCTTT. The full variable domain, with the rest looked up from reference TRBV7-9 and TRBJ1-1, is DTGVSQNPRHKITKRGQNVTFRCDPISEHNRLYWYRQTLGQGPEFLTYFQNEAQLEKSRLLSDRFSAERPKGSFSTLEIQRTEQGDSAMYLCSSSLVDTAFFGQGTRLTVV.

V and J are TRBV19 and TRBJ2-7, with 8 nucleotides matching TRBD1. The CDR3 has 13 amino acids. The ends lost 9 bases at V and 2 bases at J; junction bases unmatched: 6. Germline CDR1 is LNHDA and CDR2 is SQIVND (reference sequence). The CDR3 loop is CASGDRRTYEQYF. The CDR3 coding sequence is TGTGCCAGCGGGGACAGGAGGACCTACGAGCAGTACTTC.

This clone ranks as medium-sized. V is TRBV13 and J is TRBJ1-1; D is ambiguous. Germline lookup yields CDR1 PRHDT and CDR2 FYEKMQ (reference sequence). This CDR3 comprises 14 residues. Between the trimmed V and J ends, which lost 5 bases and 1 base, there was a span of 11 bases. The CDR3 spells CASSPPVTNTEAFF. The CDR3, as DNA: TGTGCCAGCAGCCCCCCGGTTACGAACACTGAAGCTTTCTTT.

The V call is TRBV15, the J call TRBJ2-7; TRBD2 might be the D (5 bases). V lost 0 bases and J lost 4, with 16 bases in between. CDR1 LNHNV and CDR2 YYDKDF come from the germline V gene (reference sequence). CDR3 length equals 16 residues. The CDR3 region is CATSRDLREGVYEQYF. The CDR3 DNA reads TGTGCCACCAGCAGAGATTTACGGGAAGGTGTGTACGAGCAGTACTTC. Looking up the rest from reference TRBV15 and TRBJ2-7 gives the full variable domain: DAMVIQNPRYQVTQFGKPVTLSCSQTLNHNVMYWYQQKSSQAPKLLFHYYDKDFNNEADTPDNFQSRRPNTSFCFLDIRSPGLGDTAMYLCATSRDLREGVYEQYFGPGTRLTVT.

This clone appeared once. The V and J genes are TRBV7-9 and TRBJ2-6; D ambiguous. V lost 5 bases and J 3 bases, leaving 5 bases between the germline ends. Germline CDR1 and CDR2: SEHNR and FQNEAQ (reference sequence). This CDR3 comprises 13 residues. This CDR3 is CASSPHGANVLTF. In nucleotides, the CDR3 is TGTGCCAGCAGCCCCCATGGGGCCAACGTCCTGACTTTC. Full variable domain (rest looked up from reference TRBV7-9 and TRBJ2-6): DTGVSQNPRHKITKRGQNVTFRCDPISEHNRLYWYRQTLGQGPEFLTYFQNEAQLEKSRLLSDRFSAERPKGSFSTLEIQRTEQGDSAMYLCASSPHGANVLTFGAGSRLTVL.

The chain employs TRBV28 and TRBJ1-1; a weak D match, TRBD1 (5 bases). V was pared by 5 bases and J by 0 bases, with 19 bases between. This CDR3 has 17 residues. CDR1 MDHEN and CDR2 SYDVKM come from the germline V gene. The CDR3 sequence is CASSLPAAGIMNTEAFF. CDR3 sequence (DNA): TGTGCCAGCAGTCTTCCCGCCGCAGGGATTATGAACACTGAAGCTTTCTTT.

The V gene is TRBV7-6, the J gene TRBJ2-7; 9 bases line up with TRBD1. The CDR3 covers 15 residues. From germline, CDR1 is SGHVS and CDR2 FNYEAQ. Germline trimming cut 3 bases from V and 7 bases from J; bases unmatched to any gene: 10. CDR3 bases: TGTGCCAGCAGCTTGGGCGGGACAGGGTGGGGTGAGCAGTACTTC. As protein: CASSLGGTGWGEQYF.

This chain connects TRBV11-2 to TRBJ2-1; 7 nucleotides line up with TRBD2. Losses at the gene ends were 5 bases for V and 3 bases for J; bases not matched to a gene: 7. Germline V gene lookup returns CDR1 SGHAT and CDR2 FQNNGV. The CDR3 consists of 15 residues. Written as DNA, the CDR3 is TGTGCCAGCAGCCCCGGACTAGGGCGCTACAATGAGCAGTTCTTC. It codes for CASSPGLGRYNEQFF.